This T cell receptor beta chain comes out of a study of cytomegalovirus exposure and HLA in healthy donors. Whole-study results and caveats: One cluster of highly shared sequence variants probably arose as a sequencing artifact. Three CMV-associated chains proved CMV antigen-specific in vitro.

V lost 5 bases to trimming and J lost 6 bases; unmatched junction nucleotides: 14. Germline V CDR1 and CDR2: SGHAT, FQNNGV. The CDR3 runs to 16 residues. As to this clone: Its antigen is still unknown.

The study ran its PCR with 60 Vbeta and 13 Jbeta primers. The assay was immunoSEQ multiplex PCR, and TCRdb's table has in-frame clones only and misses some. This sample has 140,000 to 150,000 clones, with approximately 80% found just once. This TCR was sampled from a man aged 40-55 years in good health and CMV-seropositive. The genes are TRBV11-2 and TRBJ2-7; 9 bases fit TRBD2. The sequencing sample was made of PBMCs. The CDR3 region is CASSPQGVSGSPEQYF. Here the CDR3 DNA reads TGTGCCAGCAGCCCTCAAGGGGTTAGCGGGAGTCCCGAGCAGTACTTC.